This TCR beta chain is drawn from a study of technical replicates of blood from a handful of donors. TCRdb's copy holds only in-frame clones and misses some; the assay was immunoSEQ multiplex PCR. This table has 65,000 to 80,000 clones, around 96% appearing once. What was sequenced was T cells isolated from PBMCs. The clonotype originates from a human donor in good health.

DNA for the CDR3: TGCGCCAGCAGCCAAGCGGGGGGGGGAATTACAGCACGTTTCACCGGGGAGCTGTTTTTT. This sequence encodes CASSQAGGGITARFTGELFF. V and J are TRBV4-3 and TRBJ2-2, with 8 bases fitting TRBD2. After removal of 1 base from V and 4 bases from J, the junction contained 17 bases not matched to a gene. Germline V gene lookup returns CDR1 LGHNA and CDR2 YSLEER. The CDR3 contains 20 residues.